Many counts were recorded for the clone carrying this T cell receptor beta chain. Its antigen is unknown. The sample originates from a study of T cells in Graves' hyperthyroidism and ophthalmopathy. Study findings and constraints: Blood also contained most expanded thyroid clonotypes above 0.001. Ophthalmopathy, which appeared later, was predicted by the model a median around 6.5 months before onset.

Blood sampling occurred at first hyperthyroidism diagnosis, ahead of any ophthalmopathy symptoms. Amplification targeted TCR beta CDR3 regions from RNA transcripts. The study used the HTBI primer set for a first-round RT-PCR of the TCR CDR3. From the multiplex PCR reads, TCRdb called clonotypes with MiXCR, one entry per CDR3 protein. The sample contains 250,000 to 300,000 distinct CDR3 sequences, about an eighth of which appear only once. Trimming left V 3 bases short and J 8 bases short, with 5 bases between. Germline lookup yields CDR1 DFQATT and CDR2 SNEGSKA (reference sequence). CDR3 length: 10 residues.

The sequence derives from a woman in her thirties with Graves' hyperthyroidism that later progressed to Graves' ophthalmopathy. The rearrangement links TRBV20-1 to TRBJ2-1; D is uncertain. Source material: blood. The CDR3 nucleotides are TGCAGTGCTAGTACCCATGAGCAGTTCTTC. Residues: CSASTHEQFF.